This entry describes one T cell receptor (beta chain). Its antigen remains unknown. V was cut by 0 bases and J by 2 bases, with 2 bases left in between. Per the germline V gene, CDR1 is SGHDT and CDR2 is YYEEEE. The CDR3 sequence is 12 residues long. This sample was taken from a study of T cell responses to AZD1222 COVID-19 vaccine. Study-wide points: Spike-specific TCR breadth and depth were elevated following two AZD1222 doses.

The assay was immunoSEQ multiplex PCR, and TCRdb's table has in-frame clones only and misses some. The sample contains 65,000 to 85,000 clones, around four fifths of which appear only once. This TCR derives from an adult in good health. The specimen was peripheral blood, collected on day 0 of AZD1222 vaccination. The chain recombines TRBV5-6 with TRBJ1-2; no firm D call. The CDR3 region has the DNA TGTGCCAGCAGCTTGGACAACTATGGCTACACCTTC. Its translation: CASSLDNYGYTF.